The source of this T cell receptor (beta chain) is a study of cytomegalovirus exposure and HLA in healthy donors. Study-wide findings and caveats: Later on, a genetic analysis was performed. It linked a missense variant in DCLRE1C with V- and J-gene trimming of TCR beta. It was taken for granted in presence/absence analyses that sequencing depth across donors was roughly uniform.

PCR amplification relied on 60 Vbeta primers (plus 13 Jbeta primers). Produced via immunoSEQ multiplex PCR; TCRdb's table is partial and in-frame only. This sample's clone table lists 150,000 to 250,000 clones. Germline V CDR1 and CDR2: KGHSH, LQKENI. V lost 3 bases and J 0 bases, leaving 12 bases between the germline ends. The CDR3 consists of 16 residues. Worth noting for this clone: The target antigen is unknown.

Sample: PBMCs. The chain couples TRBV18 to TRBJ2-1; D is perhaps TRBD2 (6 bases). This TCR came from a boy aged 10-17 years in good health and CMV-seronegative. The CDR3 coding sequence is TGTGCCAGCTCACCCCTGGAGGGCAGCTCCTACAATGAGCAGTTCTTC. Protein: CASSPLEGSSYNEQFF.